A single sample is the source of the 2 T cell receptor beta chains below, sequenced in a study of radiation and T cells in renal cell carcinoma. Repertoires were generated with immunoSEQ multiplex PCR, while TCRdb's copy carries only in-frame clones and drops some. The repertoire holds about 25,000 clones, with roughly 64% as singletons. Treatment: treatment-naive control, cytoreductive nephrectomy. Specimen: tumor tissue, collected from a patient whose treatment was nephrectomy without radiotherapy. Source of these receptors: a man aged 40-49 years with renal cell carcinoma.

This clone has only a few counts. The V call is TRBV18, the J call TRBJ1-6; possible D gene TRBD1, 5 bases. CDR1 and CDR2 from the germline V gene are KGHSH and LQKENI. The CDR3 extends over 15 amino acids. V was pared by 3 bases and J by 2 bases, with 8 bases between. The DNA of the CDR3 is TGTGCCAGCTCACCCCAGGGACCCTATAATTCACCCCTCCACTTT. Translation gives CASSPQGPYNSPLHF. The whole variable domain, filled in from reference TRBV18 and TRBJ1-6, reads NAGVMQNPRHLVRRRGQEARLRCSPMKGHSHVYWYRQLPEEGLKFMVYLQKENIIDESGMPKERFSAEFPKEGPSILRIQQVVRGDSAAYFCASSPQGPYNSPLHFGNGTRLTVT.

There are a few counts of this clone. The chain links TRBV15 to TRBJ1-4, with D perhaps matching TRBD1 (6 bases). CDR1 is LNHNV, CDR2 YYDKDF, per germline (reference sequence). The CDR3 extends over 15 amino acids. V shed 3 bases and J shed 8 bases, with 16 bases lying between them. The CDR3 DNA follows: TGTGCCACCAGCAGTAGATCCAGGGGAAGGGAAAAACTGTTTTTT. Encoded protein: CATSSRSRGREKLFF.